A selection of T cell receptor beta chains follows, all from one sample in a study of esophageal squamous cell carcinoma under preoperative chemotherapy. TCRdb re-derived calls from the PCR reads in MiXCR, one entry per CDR3 protein. The table records roughly 30,000 distinct CDR3 sequences, around 50% of them present only once. Collection of the sample occurred from a patient given preoperative chemotherapy. The origin of the receptors is a human donor with esophageal squamous cell carcinoma. The donor label of this sample is uncertain. The CDR3 runs from the conserved cysteine through the conserved F or W. Fields, in order: CDR3 protein, J gene, V gene.

cdr3_aa: CASRLRGVASNEQFF; j_call: TRBJ2-1; v_call: TRBV12-3/TRBV12-4
cdr3_aa: CASSLGWGAGQPQHF; j_call: TRBJ1-5; v_call: TRBV7-2
cdr3_aa: CASSSSGPSAYEQYF; j_call: TRBJ2-7; v_call: TRBV6-2/TRBV6-3
cdr3_aa: CASSIVGRISEQYF; j_call: NA; v_call: TRBV19
cdr3_aa: CASSLGGAGSSETQYF; j_call: TRBJ2-5; v_call: TRBV7-2
cdr3_aa: CASSPPARGATDTQYF; j_call: TRBJ2-4; v_call: TRBV7-2
cdr3_aa: CASSFSLTTDTQYF; j_call: TRBJ2-3; v_call: TRBV7-8
cdr3_aa: CASSESRGHHYNEQFF; j_call: TRBJ2-1; v_call: TRBV25-1
cdr3_aa: CASSPSGGQETQFF; j_call: TRBJ2-1; v_call: TRBV4-1
cdr3_aa: CATSDRNRPPYEQYF; j_call: TRBJ2-7; v_call: TRBV24-1
cdr3_aa: CASSQGLAGGLGSTDTQYF; j_call: TRBJ2-3; v_call: TRBV11-3
cdr3_aa: CATAGAGEGNSPLHF; j_call: TRBJ1-6; v_call: TRBV12-3/TRBV12-4
cdr3_aa: CASSLAGTSFYNEQFF; j_call: TRBJ2-1; v_call: TRBV5-4
cdr3_aa: CASSLSGRASYEQYF; j_call: TRBJ2-7; v_call: TRBV7-8
cdr3_aa: CASSFQPYLAKNIQYF; j_call: TRBJ2-4; v_call: TRBV6-5
cdr3_aa: CASSPTSPTDTQYF; j_call: TRBJ2-3; v_call: TRBV5-4
cdr3_aa: CASSLGHAGEQFF; j_call: TRBJ2-1; v_call: TRBV7-6
cdr3_aa: CATSAVVGEGGPAETQYF; j_call: NA; v_call: TRBV24-1
cdr3_aa: CASSTGTSSANTQYF; j_call: NA; v_call: TRBV7-2
cdr3_aa: CASSVTPGQGGSGANVLTF; j_call: TRBJ2-6; v_call: TRBV27
cdr3_aa: CASSQEKSGRAVNEQFF; j_call: TRBJ2-1; v_call: TRBV4-1
cdr3_aa: CSIYEPSYNEQFF; j_call: TRBJ2-1; v_call: TRBV20-1
cdr3_aa: CASSRRLTGLGAKDIQYF; j_call: NA; v_call: TRBV7-8
cdr3_aa: CDGGSGLHGKDTQYF; j_call: TRBJ2-3; v_call: TRBV7-3
cdr3_aa: CASRDPDRVSEAFF; j_call: TRBJ1-1; v_call: TRBV27
cdr3_aa: CASSLRETSGSDTQYF; j_call: TRBJ2-3; v_call: TRBV12-3/TRBV12-4
cdr3_aa: CASSLDPALRGRAKDTQYF; j_call: TRBJ2-5; v_call: TRBV7-6
cdr3_aa: CASRGAGGRDQDTQYF; j_call: TRBJ2-5; v_call: TRBV7-2
cdr3_aa: CAGGKGGGDTETQYF; j_call: TRBJ2-3; v_call: TRBV10-3
cdr3_aa: CASSDSVASDIQFF; j_call: TRBJ2-1; v_call: TRBV6-4
cdr3_aa: CASSVASPSNEQFF; j_call: TRBJ2-1; v_call: TRBV27
cdr3_aa: CASSLGSGGGTDTQYF; j_call: TRBJ2-3; v_call: TRBV7-6
cdr3_aa: CASSRGAGGWGKNTQYF; j_call: TRBJ2-4; v_call: TRBV7-2
cdr3_aa: CASSFQTQTGSIFVQAKNIQYF; j_call: TRBJ2-4; v_call: TRBV7-9
cdr3_aa: CAGGGGGGGGTQYF; j_call: NA; v_call: TRBV7-2
cdr3_aa: CASSSGAGPFPADTQYF; j_call: TRBJ2-3; v_call: TRBV7-2
cdr3_aa: CASRRGAQETQYF; j_call: TRBJ2-5; v_call: TRBV5-5
cdr3_aa: CASSLNLLAGGINEQYF; j_call: TRBJ2-4; v_call: TRBV7-2
cdr3_aa: CASSWRGTSGKDTQYF; j_call: TRBJ2-3; v_call: TRBV11-3
cdr3_aa: CASSPGLAGSGANVLTF; j_call: TRBJ2-6; v_call: TRBV6-1
cdr3_aa: CASRTSGGAGVNDEQFF; j_call: TRBJ2-1; v_call: TRBV12-3/TRBV12-4
cdr3_aa: CASRLFSGGAGSYNEQFF; j_call: TRBJ2-1; v_call: TRBV6-1
cdr3_aa: CAGSAASDKETQYF; j_call: NA; v_call: TRBV5-6
cdr3_aa: CASSEWKSGANVLTF; j_call: TRBJ2-6; v_call: TRBV6-1
cdr3_aa: CASSLGGAGELFF; j_call: TRBJ2-2; v_call: TRBV7-8
cdr3_aa: CGGTGGGDKNTQYF; j_call: TRBJ2-3; v_call: TRBV12-3/TRBV12-4
cdr3_aa: CAGGFGGGGQETQYF; j_call: TRBJ2-5; v_call: TRBV7-6
cdr3_aa: CASSQDRASGANVLTF; j_call: TRBJ2-6; v_call: TRBV7-6